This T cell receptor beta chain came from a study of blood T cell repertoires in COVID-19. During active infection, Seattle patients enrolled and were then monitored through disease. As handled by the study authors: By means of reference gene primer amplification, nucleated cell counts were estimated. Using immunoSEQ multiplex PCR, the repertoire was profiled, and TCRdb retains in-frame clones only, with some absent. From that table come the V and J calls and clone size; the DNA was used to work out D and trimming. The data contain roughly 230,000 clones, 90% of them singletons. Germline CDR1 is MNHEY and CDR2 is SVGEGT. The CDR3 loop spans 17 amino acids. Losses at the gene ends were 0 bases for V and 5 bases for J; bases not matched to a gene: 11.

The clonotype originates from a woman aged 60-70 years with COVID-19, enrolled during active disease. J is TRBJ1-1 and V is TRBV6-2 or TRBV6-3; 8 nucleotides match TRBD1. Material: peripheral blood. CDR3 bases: TGTGCCAGCAGTTACTCGAAACGGACAGGGAGGTTGACTGAAGCTTTCTTT. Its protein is CASSYSKRTGRLTEAFF.